The 27 T cell receptor beta chains reported below all come from one sample, sequenced in a study of CD8 T cells in ankylosing spondylitis. Findings and caveats of the study: Among TCR beta sequences, a motif of under ten highly homologous variants appeared characteristic of ankylosing spondylitis blood.

TCRdb used MiXCR to reprocess the 5' RACE reads, holding one entry per CDR3 protein. The repertoire has some 840,000 distinct CDR3 sequences, approximately 12% of them found once; the top ten carry approximately 0.46%. These receptors have no known antigen. Sequenced sample: blood, either unsorted or a sorted T cell fraction (not recorded which). All receptors derive from a male donor with ankylosing spondylitis.

CDR3 sequence (DNA): TGCAGTGCTAGACTAAGGACAGGCGGGGAGGAGACCCAGTACTTC. Its protein product is CSARLRTGGEETQYF. The rearrangement uses TRBV20-1 and TRBJ2-5, with a weak D call TRBD1 (7 bases). The germline V and J ends were trimmed by 2 bases and 5 bases, with 18 bases remaining between them. The CDR3 runs to 15 residues. Germline CDR1 reads DFQATT; CDR2 reads SNEGSKA (reference sequence).

DNA for the CDR3: TGTGCCAGCACCTATTGGGGGATCCCGAACACCGGGGAGCTGTTTTTT. It encodes CASTYWGIPNTGELFF. The chain links TRBV6-2 or TRBV6-3 to TRBJ2-2; D could derive from TRBD1 or TRBD2 (5 bases each). Germline V gene data show CDR1 as MNHEY and CDR2 as SVGEGT. V was pared by 7 bases and J by 0 bases, with 15 bases between. This CDR3 contains 16 residues.

Many counts were recorded for this clonotype. The V call is TRBV9, the J call TRBJ2-5; 8 positions agree with TRBD2. Germline V gives CDR1 SGDLS, CDR2 YYNGEE. Losses at the gene ends were 3 bases for V and 2 bases for J; bases not matched to a gene: 9. The CDR3 loop spans 16 amino acids. CDR3 bases: TGTGCCAGCAGCGAAGGGATAGCGGGGACACAAGAGACCCAGTACTTC. Residues: CASSEGIAGTQETQYF. The whole variable domain, filled in from reference TRBV9 and TRBJ2-5, reads DSGVTQTPKHLITATGQRVTLRCSPRSGDLSVYWYQQSLDQGLQFLIQYYNGEERAKGNILERFSAQQFPDLHSELNLSSLELGDSALYFCASSEGIAGTQETQYFGPGTRLLVL.

In its sample, this clonotype was seen a few times. V is TRBV29-1 and J is TRBJ2-1; 9 nucleotides line up with TRBD2. Germline V gene sequence: CDR1 SQVTM, CDR2 ANQGSEA. The CDR3 runs 16 residues. Unmatched junction bases numbered 8, after V lost 5 bases and J lost 0 bases. CDR3 amino acids: CSVIGLALLSYNEQFF. The CDR3 DNA reads as TGCAGCGTTATAGGACTAGCGCTTCTCTCCTACAATGAGCAGTTCTTC.

This clonotype was seen only a few times. The V gene is TRBV7-2, the J gene TRBJ2-1; D not certain. The CDR3 sequence is 15 residues long. V gave up 1 base and J gave up 9 bases, with 16 bases separating them. The germline CDR1 and CDR2 sequences are SGHTA and FQGNSA. CDR3 loop: CASSLVVTGNGEQFF. CDR3 in DNA: TGTGCCAGCAGCTTAGTGGTCACCGGTAATGGTGAGCAGTTCTTC.

This clonotype has ten or more counts. The chain has TRBV20-1 and TRBJ2-1; D might be TRBD2 (6 bases). The V end was cut by 3 bases, the J end by 2 bases, with 11 bases between. There are 14 residues in the CDR3. The germline V gene has CDR1 DFQATT and CDR2 SNEGSKA (reference sequence). DNA for the CDR3: TGCAGTGCTAGGGGGCTAGCGACCTACAATGAGCAGTTCTTC. Its translation: CSARGLATYNEQFF.

This clonotype was picked up a small number of times. The J gene is TRBJ1-2, the V gene TRBV11-2; D gene ambiguous. This CDR3 region has 13 residues. From germline, CDR1 is SGHAT and CDR2 FQNNGV. V shed 5 bases and J shed 6 bases, with 13 bases lying between them. CDR3 sequence reads: CASSPGVMHGYTF. As DNA, the CDR3 is TGTGCCAGCAGCCCCGGGGTGATGCATGGCTACACCTTC.

This clonotype was counted a few times. The rearrangement links TRBV7-9 to TRBJ1-5; D is ambiguous. V was shortened by 5 bases and J by 3 bases, with 14 bases between the two germline ends. This CDR3 is 15 amino acids long. CDR1 and CDR2 from the germline V gene are SEHNR and FQNEAQ (reference sequence). CDR3 DNA sequence: TGTGCCAGCAGCCCCCGCGGAGACCTCAATCAGCCCCAGCATTTT. This translates into CASSPRGDLNQPQHF.

This chain links TRBV12-3 or TRBV12-4 with TRBJ2-7, with 8 bases aligning to TRBD1. Trimming at V came to 3 bases and at J to 6 bases, leaving 10 bases not matched to a gene. The CDR3 has 15 amino acids. The CDR3 bases are TGTGCCAGCAGTTTTAGGCAGGGGGCAACGGGCGAGCAGTACTTC. Translating gives CASSFRQGATGEQYF.

This clonotype was seen more than once but under ten times. The CDR3 is CASSSTRGAAFF. The CDR3 DNA is TGTGCCAGCAGTTCTACCCGGGGGGCCGCTTTCTTT. J is TRBJ1-1 and V is TRBV27; possible D gene TRBD1, 6 bases. This CDR3 is built from 12 residues. CDR1 is MNHEY and CDR2 is SMNVEV in the germline V gene (reference sequence). V gave up 4 bases and J gave up 11 bases, with 14 bases separating them.

This clonotype was seen a handful of times. V usage is TRBV7-9 and J usage is TRBJ2-7, with D possibly TRBD1 on 5 matching bases. The CDR3 covers 14 residues. The germline V gene has CDR1 SEHNR and CDR2 FQNEAQ (reference sequence). V lost 3 bases and J lost 2, with 11 bases in between. The CDR3 bases are TGTGCCAGCAGCTTGCCAGGGATGACCTACGAGCAGTACTTC. Its protein is CASSLPGMTYEQYF. The whole variable domain, filled in from reference TRBV7-9 and TRBJ2-7, reads DTGVSQNPRHKITKRGQNVTFRCDPISEHNRLYWYRQTLGQGPEFLTYFQNEAQLEKSRLLSDRFSAERPKGSFSTLEIQRTEQGDSAMYLCASSLPGMTYEQYFGPGTRLTVT.

The chain is built from TRBV24-1 and TRBJ2-7; D gene uncertain. CDR1 and CDR2 from the germline V gene are KGHDR and SFDVKD. V was cut by 4 bases and J by 3 bases, with 9 bases left in between. There are 13 residues in the CDR3. For the CDR3, the DNA is TGTGCCACCAGTGAGGGCCGAGACTACGAGCAGTACTTC. This encodes CATSEGRDYEQYF.

This clonotype was seen a few times. The CDR3 reads CASSKTGTLVANEQFF. The CDR3 nucleotides read TGTGCCAGCAGCAAAACCGGGACTCTTGTCGCCAATGAGCAGTTCTTC. This chain links TRBV7-2 with TRBJ2-1; perhaps TRBD2 as D (6 bases). CDR1 is SGHTA and CDR2 is FQGNSA in the germline V gene. The CDR3 spans 16 residues. V was pared by 5 bases and J by 6 bases, with 20 bases between.

The genes are TRBV28 and TRBJ1-1, with a tentative D call TRBD1 (6 bases). The CDR3 contains 14 residues. The germline gives CDR1 MDHEN, CDR2 SYDVKM. V was clipped by 5 bases and J by 3 bases, with 13 bases between them. The CDR3 bases are TGTGCCAGCAGTCCGGGGGGGGCCGACACTGAAGCTTTCTTT. Protein product: CASSPGGADTEAFF.

This clonotype was seen a few times. The genes are TRBV7-2 and TRBJ2-7, with 7 bases matching TRBD1. After removal of 3 bases from V and 5 bases from J, the junction contained 10 bases not matched to a gene. The CDR3 totals 15 residues. Germline V lookup: CDR1 SGHTA, CDR2 FQGNSA. This chain's CDR3 is CASSFRGQFIHEQYF. The CDR3 DNA follows: TGTGCCAGCAGCTTCCGGGGACAGTTTATCCACGAGCAGTACTTC.

This clonotype appeared a few times. The DNA of the CDR3 is TGCAGTGCTAGGAGGCTTCTCGACAGGGGGATTCGCAATCAGCCCCAGCATTTT. It specifies CSARRLLDRGIRNQPQHF. The rearrangement joins TRBV20-1 to TRBJ1-5, with TRBD1 matching over 9 bases. CDR3 size: 18 residues. Germline CDR1 is DFQATT and CDR2 is SNEGSKA (reference sequence). The junction had 14 bases not matched to a gene; V was cut back by 3 bases and J by 2 bases.

This clonotype was seen a few times. The chain combines TRBV15 with TRBJ1-5, with TRBD1 matching over 8 bases. The germline V gene has CDR1 LNHNV and CDR2 YYDKDF (reference sequence). Unmatched junction bases numbered 8, after V lost 9 bases and J lost 7 bases. The CDR3 runs 13 residues. This CDR3 is CATSQGAGQPQHF. CDR3 DNA: TGTGCCACGTCCCAGGGGGCAGGGCAGCCCCAGCATTTT.

This chain links TRBV7-6 with TRBJ2-2; TRBD2 matches 7 bases. The CDR3 covers 16 residues. The germline V gene has CDR1 SGHVS and CDR2 FNYEAQ. Trimming took 5 bases from V and 1 from J; bases not matched to a gene: 7. The CDR3 loop is CASSGRASGNTGELFF. CDR3 in DNA: TGTGCCAGCAGCGGCCGCGCTAGCGGGAACACCGGGGAGCTGTTTTTT. Full variable domain (outside the CDR3, taken from reference TRBV7-6 and TRBJ2-2): GAGVSQSPRYKVTKRGQDVALRCDPISGHVSLYWYRQALGQGPEFLTYFNYEAQQDKSGLPNDRFSAERPEGSISTLTIQRTEQRDSAMYRCASSGRASGNTGELFFGEGSRLTVL.

This chain connects TRBV6-1 to TRBJ2-5; unclear D gene. The ends were cut back, 3 bases at V and 5 bases at J, with 7 bases in the middle. Germline V gives CDR1 MNHNS, CDR2 SASEGT. This CDR3 is built from 12 residues. CDR3 loop: CASSDLGETQYF. In DNA, the CDR3 is TGTGCCAGCAGTGATCTGGGGGAGACCCAGTACTTC.

V usage is TRBV20-1 and J usage is TRBJ2-4; 8 bases align to TRBD2. Germline CDR1 DFQATT, CDR2 SNEGSKA (reference sequence). This CDR3 spans 17 amino acids. J gave up 0 bases and V 1 base, and 8 bases lay outside the gene matches. In DNA form, the CDR3 reads TGCAGTGCTAGAGTATCTGGACTAGCATTAGCCAAAAACATTCAGTACTTC. This translates into CSARVSGLALAKNIQYF.

In its sample, this clonotype was seen a few times. V gene TRBV4-1 combines with J gene TRBJ2-7, with TRBD1 matching over 9 bases. This CDR3 comprises 16 residues. CDR1 is MGHRA, CDR2 YSYEKL, per germline. The J segment lost 0 bases and the V segment lost 3 bases, leaving 6 bases of the junction unmatched. For the CDR3, the DNA is TGCGCCAGCAGCCATCCCACAGGGGGCCTCTCCTACGAGCAGTACTTC. Its protein product is CASSHPTGGLSYEQYF.

This clonotype was observed a handful of times. The chain is built from TRBV20-1 and TRBJ2-5; 10 positions match TRBD1. The CDR3 is 13 amino acids. In germline, CDR1 is DFQATT, CDR2 SNEGSKA (reference sequence). Trimming cost V 7 bases and J 3 bases; bases outside gene matches: 5. The CDR3 is CSEWDRGKETQYF. The CDR3 DNA follows: TGCAGTGAATGGGACAGGGGAAAAGAGACCCAGTACTTC.

The table lists this clonotype with many counts. The chain has TRBV12-3 or TRBV12-4 and TRBJ1-2; D is undetermined. Trimming pared 6 bases from V and 0 bases from J, leaving 11 bases between. This CDR3 has 14 residues. CDR3 coding DNA: TGTGCCAGCAGGAGCGGCTATCCTAACTATGGCTACACCTTC. It translates to CASRSGYPNYGYTF.

This clonotype was picked up a small number of times. The gene calls are TRBV6-2 or TRBV6-3 and TRBJ2-7; tentatively, D is TRBD1 (6 bases). Trimming removed 1 base at V and 6 bases at J, with 16 bases between. This CDR3 spans 15 amino acids. Germline lookup yields CDR1 MNHEY and CDR2 SVGEGT. CDR3 in DNA: TGTGCCAGCAGTTACTGGGGCAGGGGCCTTGGCGAGCAGTACTTC. Protein: CASSYWGRGLGEQYF.

This clonotype was found a few times. The gene calls are TRBV5-5 and TRBJ2-1; unclear D gene. This CDR3 has 13 residues. In germline, CDR1 is SGHKS, CDR2 YYEKEE (reference sequence). Trimming stripped 0 bases from V and 7 bases from J, with 8 bases between. The CDR3 DNA follows: TGTGCCAGCAGCTTGGCATGGCAAAATGAGCAGTTCTTC. Protein sequence: CASSLAWQNEQFF.

This clonotype was seen a handful of times. This chain connects TRBV5-1 to TRBJ1-1, with 7 bases fitting TRBD1. Trimming at V came to 0 bases and at J to 10 bases, leaving 6 bases not matched to a gene. This CDR3 contains 13 residues. CDR1 SGHRS and CDR2 YFSETQ come from the germline V gene. DNA of the CDR3: TGCGCCAGCAGCTTGGAACAGGGGATCCGAGCTTTCTTT. Protein sequence: CASSLEQGIRAFF.

This clonotype was seen many times. The chain has TRBV11-1 and TRBJ2-3; 10 nucleotides align to TRBD1. CDR3 length: 18 amino acids. The junction had 12 bases not matched to a gene; V was cut back by 5 bases and J by 1 base. Germline V lookup: CDR1 SGHAT, CDR2 FQDESV (reference sequence). For the CDR3, the DNA is TGTGCCAGCAGCCACCCTAGGACAGGGGGGAGAGGCACAGATACGCAGTATTTT. Translation gives CASSHPRTGGRGTDTQYF.